Listed here is a single TCR beta chain. CDR1 and CDR2 from the germline V gene are LNHDA and SQIVND (reference sequence). V shed 4 bases and J 5 bases; nucleotides not matched to a gene: 5. The CDR3 spans 16 residues. This sample was included in a study of blood T cell repertoires in COVID-19. Sequenced by immunoSEQ multiplex PCR; TCRdb stores in-frame clones only, minus some. The sample has 150,000 to 190,000 clones; about 88% are singletons. Sequenced input: peripheral blood. This clonotype originated in a woman aged 55-69 years with COVID-19, enrolled during active disease. The chain employs TRBV19 and TRBJ2-5, with 15 nucleotides matching TRBD2. The DNA of the CDR3 is TGTGCCAGTAGTAGGACTAGCGGGGGGGTCCGGGAGACCCAGTACTTC. It specifies CASSRTSGGVRETQYF. Supplemented by reference TRBV19 and TRBJ2-5, the full variable domain reads DGGITQSPKYLFRKEGQNVTLSCEQNLNHDAMYWYRQDPGQGLRLIYYSQIVNDFQKGDIAEGYSVSREKKESFPLTVTSAQKNPTAFYLCASSRTSGGVRETQYFGPGTRLLVL.